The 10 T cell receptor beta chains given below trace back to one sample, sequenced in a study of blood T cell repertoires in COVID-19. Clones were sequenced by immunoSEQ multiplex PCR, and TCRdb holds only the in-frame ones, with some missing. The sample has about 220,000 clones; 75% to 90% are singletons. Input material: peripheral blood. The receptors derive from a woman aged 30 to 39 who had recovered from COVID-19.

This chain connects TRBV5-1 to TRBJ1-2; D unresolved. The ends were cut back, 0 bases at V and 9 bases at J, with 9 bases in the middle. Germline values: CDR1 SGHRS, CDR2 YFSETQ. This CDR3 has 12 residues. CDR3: CASSLGMRSYTF. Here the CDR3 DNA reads TGCGCCAGCAGCTTGGGAATGAGGAGCTACACCTTC.

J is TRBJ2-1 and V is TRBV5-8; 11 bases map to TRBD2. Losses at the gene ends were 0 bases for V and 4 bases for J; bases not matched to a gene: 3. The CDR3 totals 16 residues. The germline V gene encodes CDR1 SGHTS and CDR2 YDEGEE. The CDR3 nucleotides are TGTGCCAGCAGCTTGGCGGGACTAGCGGTTTACAATGAGCAGTTCTTC. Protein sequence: CASSLAGLAVYNEQFF.

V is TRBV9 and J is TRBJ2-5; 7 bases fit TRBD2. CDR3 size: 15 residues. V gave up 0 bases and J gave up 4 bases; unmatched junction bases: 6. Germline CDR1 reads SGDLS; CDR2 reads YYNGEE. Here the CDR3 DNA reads TGTGCCAGCAGCGTAGTTACCGGGGGGTCAGAGACCCAGTACTTC. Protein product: CASSVVTGGSETQYF.

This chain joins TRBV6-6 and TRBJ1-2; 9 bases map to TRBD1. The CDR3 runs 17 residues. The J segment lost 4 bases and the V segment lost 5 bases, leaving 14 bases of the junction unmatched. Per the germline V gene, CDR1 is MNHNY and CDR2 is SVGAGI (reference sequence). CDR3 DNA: TGTGCCAGCAGTCCCCCCGGGACAGGGTTTTCGGTCTATGGCTACACCTTC. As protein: CASSPPGTGFSVYGYTF.

CDR3 nucleotides: TGTGCCAGCAGCGCGGACAGTGGGGTGACTTACACCTACGAGCAGTACTTC. It specifies CASSADSGVTYTYEQYF. The chain is built from TRBV7-9 and TRBJ2-7; possible D gene TRBD1, 6 bases. This CDR3 is 17 amino acids long. Germline lookup yields CDR1 SEHNR and CDR2 FQNEAQ (reference sequence). Trimming shortened V by 5 bases and J by 2 bases, and 22 bases separated the two germline ends.

The CDR3, as DNA: TGTGCCAGCAGGGACAGGGCGGAAGAAAAACTGTTTTTT. Amino acids: CASRDRAEEKLFF. The chain uses TRBV28 and TRBJ1-4, with 8 positions matching TRBD1. This CDR3 is built from 13 residues. Germline values: CDR1 MDHEN, CDR2 SYDVKM. The J segment lost 8 bases and the V segment lost 6 bases, leaving 5 bases of the junction unmatched.

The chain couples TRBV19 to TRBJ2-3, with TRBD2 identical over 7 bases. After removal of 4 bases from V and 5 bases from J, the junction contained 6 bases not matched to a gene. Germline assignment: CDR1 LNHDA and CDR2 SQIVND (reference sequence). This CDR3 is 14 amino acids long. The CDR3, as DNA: TGTGCCAGTAGTAGGGAGGGTTTTAGAGATACGCAGTATTTT. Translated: CASSREGFRDTQYF.

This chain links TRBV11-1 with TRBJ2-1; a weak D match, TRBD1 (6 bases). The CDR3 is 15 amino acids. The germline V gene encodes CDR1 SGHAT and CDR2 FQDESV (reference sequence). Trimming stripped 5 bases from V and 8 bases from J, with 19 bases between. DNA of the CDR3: TGTGCCAGCAGCGCCGGGACACCCGAACGCGATGAGCAGTTCTTC. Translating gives CASSAGTPERDEQFF.

The DNA of the CDR3 is TGTGCCAGCAGTGAAGCTCCTGGGGGGTTGAGCAATCAGCCCCAGCATTTT. Translation: CASSEAPGGLSNQPQHF. This sequence joins TRBV2 and TRBJ1-5, with D maybe TRBD1 (5 bases). There are 17 residues in the CDR3. Germline loops: CDR1 SNHLY, CDR2 FYNNEI. V was pared by 0 bases and J by 1 base, with 13 bases between.

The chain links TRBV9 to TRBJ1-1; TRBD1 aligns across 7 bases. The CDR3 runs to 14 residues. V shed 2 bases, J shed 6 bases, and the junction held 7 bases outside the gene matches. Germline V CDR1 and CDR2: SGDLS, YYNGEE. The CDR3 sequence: CASSVEDRLAEAFF. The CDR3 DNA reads TGTGCCAGCAGCGTGGAGGACAGGCTAGCTGAAGCTTTCTTT.